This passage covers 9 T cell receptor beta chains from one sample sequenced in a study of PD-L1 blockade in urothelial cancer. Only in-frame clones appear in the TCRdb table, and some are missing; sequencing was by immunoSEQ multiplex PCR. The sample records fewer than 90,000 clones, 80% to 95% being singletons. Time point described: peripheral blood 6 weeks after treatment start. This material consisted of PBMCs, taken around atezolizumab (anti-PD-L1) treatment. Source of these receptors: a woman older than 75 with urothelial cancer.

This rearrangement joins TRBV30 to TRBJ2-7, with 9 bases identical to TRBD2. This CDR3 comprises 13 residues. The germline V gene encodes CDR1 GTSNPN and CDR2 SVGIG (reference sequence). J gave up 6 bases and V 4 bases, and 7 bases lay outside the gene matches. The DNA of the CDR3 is TGTGCCTGGACCTGGACTAGCGAAACCGAGCAGTACTTC. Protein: CAWTWTSETEQYF.

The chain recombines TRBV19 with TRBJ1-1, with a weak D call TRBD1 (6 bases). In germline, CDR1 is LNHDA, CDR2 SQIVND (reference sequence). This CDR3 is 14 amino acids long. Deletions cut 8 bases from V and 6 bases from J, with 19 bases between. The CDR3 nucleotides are TGTGCCAGTCGACCCCAGGGGTTCGGGGCTGAAGCTTTCTTT. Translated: CASRPQGFGAEAFF.

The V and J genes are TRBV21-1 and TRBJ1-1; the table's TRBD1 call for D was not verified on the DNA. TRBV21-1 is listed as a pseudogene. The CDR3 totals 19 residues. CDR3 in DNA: TGTGCCAGCAGCAAAGGTGCCAAAGGATATACAGGGGGCCGCACTGAAGCTTTCTTT. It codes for CASSKGAKGYTGGRTEAFF.

CDR3 bases: TGTGCCAGCAGCCCCTTTGGGCAGGGCAATCAGCCCCAGCATTTT. Amino acids: CASSPFGQGNQPQHF. The chain employs TRBV7-9 and TRBJ1-5; D is unresolved. Per germline, CDR1 SEHNR and CDR2 FQNEAQ (reference sequence). The length of the CDR3 is 15 residues. V dropped 5 bases and J dropped 2 bases, with 13 bases sitting between them.

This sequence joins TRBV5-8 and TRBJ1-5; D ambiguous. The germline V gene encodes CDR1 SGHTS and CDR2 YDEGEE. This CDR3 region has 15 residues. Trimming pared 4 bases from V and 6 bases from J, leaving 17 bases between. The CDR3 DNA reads TGTGCCAGCAGCCAGCTGTTGACGGCGGTTCAGCCCCAGCATTTT. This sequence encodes CASSQLLTAVQPQHF.

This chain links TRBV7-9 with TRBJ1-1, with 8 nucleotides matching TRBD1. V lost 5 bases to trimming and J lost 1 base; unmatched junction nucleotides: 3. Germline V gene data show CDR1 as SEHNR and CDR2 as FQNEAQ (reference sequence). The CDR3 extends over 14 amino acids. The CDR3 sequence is CASSRDRRNTEAFF. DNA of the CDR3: TGTGCCAGCAGCCGGGACAGGCGGAACACTGAAGCTTTCTTT.

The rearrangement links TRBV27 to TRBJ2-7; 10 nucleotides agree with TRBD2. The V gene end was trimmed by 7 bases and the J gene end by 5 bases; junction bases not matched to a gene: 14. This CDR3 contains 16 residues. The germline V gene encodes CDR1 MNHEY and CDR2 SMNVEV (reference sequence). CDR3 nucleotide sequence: TGTGCCAGCACTATGAGGGCTAGCGGGAGTTGGAACGAGCAGTACTTC. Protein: CASTMRASGSWNEQYF.

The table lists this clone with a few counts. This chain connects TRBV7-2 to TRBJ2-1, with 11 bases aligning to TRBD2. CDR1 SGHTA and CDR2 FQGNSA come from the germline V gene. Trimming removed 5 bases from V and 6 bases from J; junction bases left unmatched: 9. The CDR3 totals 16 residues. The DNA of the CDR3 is TGTGCCAGCAGCACACTAGCGGGAGATGGGCGCAATGAGCAGTTCTTC. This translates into CASSTLAGDGRNEQFF.

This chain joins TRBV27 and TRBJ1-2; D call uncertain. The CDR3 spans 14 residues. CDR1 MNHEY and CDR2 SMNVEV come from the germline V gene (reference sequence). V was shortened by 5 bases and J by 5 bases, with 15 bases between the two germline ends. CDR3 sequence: CASSPPGDWYGYTF. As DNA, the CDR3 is TGTGCCAGCAGTCCCCCCGGAGACTGGTATGGCTACACCTTC.